The 23 T cell receptor beta chains below all came from one sample that was sequenced in a study of cytotoxic CD8 clonotypes in ibrutinib-treated CLL. TCRdb's table, derived via immunoSEQ multiplex PCR, lists solely in-frame clones and lacks some. This sample has 40,000 or so clones, with 55% to 75% found just once. The source was PBMCs, collected after 12 months of ibrutinib treatment. The receptors were gathered from a human donor with chronic lymphocytic leukemia.

V is TRBV19 and J is TRBJ1-5; a weak D match, TRBD1 (5 bases). The CDR3 contains 15 residues. Germline lookup yields CDR1 LNHDA and CDR2 SQIVND (reference sequence). Trimming stripped 3 bases from V and 7 bases from J, with 16 bases between. The CDR3 nucleotides read TGTGCCAGTAGTATCGCCCAGGCTGGGGGGCAGCCCCAGCATTTT. Translated: CASSIAQAGGQPQHF.

V usage is TRBV28 and J usage is TRBJ1-5, with D possibly being TRBD1 (6 bases). The V end lost 2 bases, the J end lost 0 bases, and 14 bases lay between the germline ends. CDR3 length equals 17 residues. In germline, CDR1 is MDHEN, CDR2 SYDVKM. The CDR3 spells CASSLRTDTNSNQPQHF. DNA for the CDR3: TGTGCCAGCAGTTTAAGGACAGACACTAATAGCAATCAGCCCCAGCATTTT.

This clone was found once. The chain carries TRBV5-6 and TRBJ1-1; D remains unclear. The germline gives CDR1 SGHDT, CDR2 YYEEEE. The V and J ends lost 0 bases and 0 bases respectively, with 9 bases between them. There are 15 residues in the CDR3. The CDR3 nucleotides read TGTGCCAGCAGCTTGGCCGGGGTCTTGAACACTGAAGCTTTCTTT. Amino acids: CASSLAGVLNTEAFF.

This chain joins TRBV5-1 and TRBJ2-1, with D possibly TRBD2 on 5 matching bases. CDR1 and CDR2 (germline): SGHRS, YFSETQ. CDR3 length: 15 residues. Trimming took 3 bases from V and 1 from J, leaving 11 bases between them. The CDR3 loop is CASSSNSGSYNEQFF. The CDR3 DNA follows: TGCGCCAGCAGCTCTAACAGCGGTTCCTACAATGAGCAGTTCTTC.

The chain employs TRBV5-1 and TRBJ1-5; tentatively, D is TRBD1 (5 bases). Per the germline V gene, CDR1 is SGHRS and CDR2 is YFSETQ. There are 16 residues in the CDR3. V was shortened by 0 bases and J by 4 bases, with 14 bases between the two germline ends. CDR3 nucleotide sequence: TGCGCCAGCAGCTTGGAGGCAGGGCAAAGGAATCAGCCCCAGCATTTT. This sequence encodes CASSLEAGQRNQPQHF. The full variable domain, with the rest looked up from reference TRBV5-1 and TRBJ1-5, is KAGVTQTPRYLIKTRGQQVTLSCSPISGHRSVSWYQQTPGQGLQFLFEYFSETQRNKGNFPGRFSGRQFSNSRSEMNVSTLELGDSALYLCASSLEAGQRNQPQHFGDGTRLSIL.

The DNA for the CDR3 is TGCAGTGCTAAAAACGGCTACACCTTC. Protein: CSAKNGYTF. The chain uses TRBV20-1 and TRBJ1-2; D remains ambiguous. V was trimmed by 4 bases and J by 8 bases, leaving 5 bases between them. Germline CDR1 and CDR2: DFQATT and SNEGSKA (reference sequence). The CDR3 is 9 residues long.

The chain employs TRBV7-6 and TRBJ2-2; no definite D call. CDR3 length equals 15 residues. With 4 bases removed from V and 1 base from J, the gap between germline ends came to 10 bases. Germline V gives CDR1 SGHVS, CDR2 FNYEAQ. DNA of the CDR3: TGTGCCAGCAGCTCCCCTTTGAGGAACACCGGGGAGCTGTTTTTT. Translating gives CASSSPLRNTGELFF.

This clone was observed a handful of times. The rearrangement uses TRBV28 and TRBJ1-3, with D maybe TRBD1 (5 bases). This CDR3 has 14 amino acids. Germline CDR1 and CDR2: MDHEN and SYDVKM. Trimming removed 2 bases from V and 4 bases from J, with 9 bases in between. The CDR3 sequence: CASSLTAGGNTIYF. CDR3 in DNA: TGTGCCAGCAGTTTAACGGCAGGGGGAAACACCATATATTTT.

This chain connects TRBV11-3 to TRBJ2-2; D is unresolved. The CDR3 is 15 residues long. The germline V gene encodes CDR1 SGHNT and CDR2 YENEEA. Trimming stripped 1 base from V and 6 bases from J, with 12 bases between. The CDR3 protein is CASSLGPIKSGELFF. The CDR3 DNA follows: TGTGCCAGCAGCTTAGGTCCTATAAAGTCCGGGGAGCTGTTTTTT. The full variable domain, rest sourced from reference TRBV11-3 and TRBJ2-2, is EAGVVQSPRYKIIEKKQPVAFWCNPISGHNTLYWYLQNLGQGPELLIRYENEEAVDDSQLPKDRFSAERLKGVDSTLKIQPAELGDSAVYLCASSLGPIKSGELFFGEGSRLTVL.

In DNA form, the CDR3 reads TGCGCCAGCAGCTTGGGACTAGCGGGGCATTCCTACGAGCAGTACTTC. Translation gives CASSLGLAGHSYEQYF. The chain uses TRBV5-1 and TRBJ2-7, with 11 nucleotides matching TRBD2. The CDR3 is 16 amino acids. Germline assignment: CDR1 SGHRS and CDR2 YFSETQ. V lost 0 bases and J lost 1; bases outside the gene matches: 3.

This sequence joins TRBV7-2 and TRBJ1-2; D possibly corresponds to TRBD1 (6 bases). The V end was cut by 4 bases, the J end by 0 bases, with 15 bases between. The CDR3 totals 16 residues. Germline assignment: CDR1 SGHTA and CDR2 FQGNSA. The CDR3 DNA reads TGTGCCAGCAGCTCCCAAGGGGGATACGCTAACTATGGCTACACCTTC. Translated: CASSSQGGYANYGYTF.

This clone was recorded a few times. A junction boundary mismatches the germline segment, possibly from a read error. The CDR3: CASSVTSGRAGELFF. CDR3 sequence (DNA): TGTGCCAGCAGCGTAACTAGCGGGAGGGCCGGAGAGCTGTTTTTT. This chain links TRBV7-3 with TRBJ2-2, with TRBD2 matching over 13 bases. CDR1 SGHTA and CDR2 FQGTGA come from the germline V gene. This CDR3 has 15 amino acids.

J is TRBJ2-1 and V is TRBV6-1; the D gene is possibly TRBD2 (5 bases). This CDR3 comprises 12 residues. Germline CDR1 is MNHNS and CDR2 is SASEGT. Trimming took 6 bases from V and 7 from J, leaving 10 bases between them. The CDR3 reads CASSRTGNEQFF. The DNA of the CDR3 is TGTGCCAGCAGCCGGACTGGAAATGAGCAGTTCTTC.

This chain connects TRBV7-2 to TRBJ2-1; D not resolved. The germline V gene has CDR1 SGHTA and CDR2 FQGNSA. The germline V and J ends were trimmed by 1 base and 5 bases, with 9 bases remaining between them. CDR3 length: 14 amino acids. CDR3 amino acids: CASSLVDENNEQFF. DNA of the CDR3: TGTGCCAGCAGCTTAGTAGACGAAAACAATGAGCAGTTCTTC.

The chain joins TRBV6-6 to TRBJ1-4; the D gene is possibly TRBD1 (6 bases). The CDR3 has 14 residues. Germline CDR1 reads MNHNY; CDR2 reads SVGAGI (reference sequence). The V end lost 8 bases, the J end lost 10 bases, and 20 bases lay between the germline ends. CDR3 nucleotide sequence: TGTGCCAGCGGGATGACAGGAGGCGGCGGAAAACTGTTTTTT. Residues: CASGMTGGGGKLFF.

This clone was seen once. The rearrangement uses TRBV6-4 and TRBJ2-1; D unresolved. The CDR3 spans 15 residues. V lost 6 bases to trimming and J lost 5 bases, with 17 bases between them. Looked up from germline, CDR1 is MRHNA and CDR2 is SNTAGT. DNA for the CDR3: TGTGCCAGCAGCCCACCGGGCGCTATAAACAATGAGCAGTTCTTC. Amino acids: CASSPPGAINNEQFF.

The chain couples TRBV19 to TRBJ2-7; D assignment may be TRBD1 or TRBD2 (5 bases each). The CDR3 loop spans 13 amino acids. Trimming shortened V by 5 bases and J by 7 bases, and 15 bases separated the two germline ends. The V gene's germline CDR1 is LNHDA and CDR2 SQIVND (reference sequence). This CDR3 is CASSVRTSGEQYF. For the CDR3, the DNA is TGTGCCAGTAGTGTTCGGACATCGGGGGAGCAGTACTTC.

The chain employs TRBV18 and TRBJ1-3, with no clear D. Germline V gene data show CDR1 as KGHSH and CDR2 as LQKENI. V lost 4 bases to trimming and J lost 15 bases, with 10 bases between them. There are 10 residues in the CDR3. CDR3 loop: CASSLSRPYF. In DNA, the CDR3 is TGTGCCAGCTCACTCTCGCGGCCATATTTT.

CDR3: CASSLRAIGANVLTF. The DNA of the CDR3 is TGTGCCAGCAGCTTAAGAGCGATCGGGGCCAACGTCCTGACTTTC. The rearrangement uses TRBV7-9 and TRBJ2-6, with no clear D. The CDR3 runs 15 residues. The V and J ends lost 2 bases and 4 bases respectively, with 9 bases between them. CDR1 SEHNR and CDR2 FQNEAQ come from the germline V gene (reference sequence).

This rearrangement joins TRBV5-4 to TRBJ1-2; no clear D. The CDR3 has 14 residues. CDR1 is SGHNT, CDR2 YYREEE, per germline (reference sequence). The V end was cut by 0 bases, the J end by 4 bases, with 10 bases between. The CDR3 protein is CASSLEELGYGYTF. The CDR3 region has the DNA TGTGCCAGCAGCTTGGAAGAGTTGGGCTATGGCTACACCTTC.

The chain recombines TRBV28 with TRBJ2-5; D may correspond to TRBD1 or TRBD2 (5 bases each). This CDR3 has 15 residues. Germline loops: CDR1 MDHEN, CDR2 SYDVKM. Trimming pared 2 bases from V and 5 bases from J, leaving 15 bases between. CDR3 loop: CASSLPQGTGETQYF. CDR3 bases: TGTGCCAGCAGTTTACCGCAGGGAACGGGGGAGACCCAGTACTTC.

V gene TRBV7-9 combines with J gene TRBJ1-1; tentative D call: TRBD1 (6 bases). Trimming removed 2 bases from V and 5 bases from J, with 12 bases in between. The CDR3 contains 14 residues. CDR1 SEHNR and CDR2 FQNEAQ come from the germline V gene (reference sequence). CDR3 nucleotide sequence: TGTGCCAGCAGCTTATTAGGGGGTCAGACTGAAGCTTTCTTT. Translation gives CASSLLGGQTEAFF.

This chain uses TRBV6-1 with TRBJ1-1; D might be TRBD1 (5 bases). The CDR3 extends over 17 amino acids. V was shortened by 1 base and J by 5 bases, with 20 bases between the two germline ends. CDR1 is MNHNS and CDR2 is SASEGT in the germline V gene. The CDR3 protein is CASSEVWGPISGTEAFF. DNA for the CDR3: TGTGCCAGCAGTGAAGTTTGGGGCCCCATTAGCGGGACTGAAGCTTTCTTT.